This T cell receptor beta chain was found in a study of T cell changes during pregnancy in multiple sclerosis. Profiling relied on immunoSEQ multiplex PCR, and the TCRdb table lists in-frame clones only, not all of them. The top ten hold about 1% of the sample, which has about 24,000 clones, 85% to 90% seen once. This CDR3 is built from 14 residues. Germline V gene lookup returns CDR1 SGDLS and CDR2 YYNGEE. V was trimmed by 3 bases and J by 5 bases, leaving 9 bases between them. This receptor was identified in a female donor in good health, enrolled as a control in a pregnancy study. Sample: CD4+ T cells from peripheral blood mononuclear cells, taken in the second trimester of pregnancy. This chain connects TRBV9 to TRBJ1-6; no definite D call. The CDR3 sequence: CASSAGLDNSPLHF. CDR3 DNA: TGTGCCAGCAGCGCAGGACTGGATAATTCACCCCTCCACTTT.